This TCR beta chain is drawn from a study of T cell responses to AZD1222 COVID-19 vaccine. Study-wide points: Samples come after the peak T cell response, not at day 14. Donors were chiefly white British, with a greater number of females, and clonal diversity was perhaps underestimated. When two AZD1222 doses had been given, Spike-specific TCR breadth and depth rose.

Here immunoSEQ multiplex PCR was the method, and the copy in TCRdb shows in-frame clones only, minus some. This repertoire shows 100,000 to 150,000 clones, 75% to 90% found once; its top ten account for roughly 4%. V shed 0 bases and J 4 bases; nucleotides not matched to a gene: 11. CDR3 length: 17 residues. The V gene's germline CDR1 is LGHNA and CDR2 YNFKEQ. As regards this clone: Antigen specificity is unknown.

This sequence was found in an adult who received the AZD1222 COVID-19 vaccine. The chain employs TRBV4-2 and TRBJ2-7; 8 bases line up with TRBD2. Sequenced here: peripheral blood, sampled 28 days after the second AZD1222 dose. The chain's CDR3 is CASSQDGDGGGRYEQYF. Here the CDR3 DNA reads TGTGCCAGCAGCCAAGACGGGGACGGGGGGGGCCGGTACGAGCAGTACTTC.